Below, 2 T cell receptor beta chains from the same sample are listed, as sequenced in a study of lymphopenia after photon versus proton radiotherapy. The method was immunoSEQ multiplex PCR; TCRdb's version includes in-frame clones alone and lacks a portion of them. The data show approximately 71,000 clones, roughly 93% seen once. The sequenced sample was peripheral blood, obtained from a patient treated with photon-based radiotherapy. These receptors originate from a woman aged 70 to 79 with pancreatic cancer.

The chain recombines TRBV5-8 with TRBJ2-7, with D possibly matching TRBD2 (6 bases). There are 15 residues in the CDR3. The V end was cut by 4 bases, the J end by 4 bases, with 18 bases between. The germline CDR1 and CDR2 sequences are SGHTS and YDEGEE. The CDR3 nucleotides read TGTGCCAGCAGCAACCCCGGGACTGCTGTTTACGAGCAGTACTTC. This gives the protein CASSNPGTAVYEQYF.

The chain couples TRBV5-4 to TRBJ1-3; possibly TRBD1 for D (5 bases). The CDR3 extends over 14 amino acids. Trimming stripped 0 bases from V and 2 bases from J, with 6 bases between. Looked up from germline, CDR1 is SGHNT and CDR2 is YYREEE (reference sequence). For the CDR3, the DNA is TGTGCCAGCAGCTTGGGACAGACTGGAAACACCATATATTTT. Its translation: CASSLGQTGNTIYF.